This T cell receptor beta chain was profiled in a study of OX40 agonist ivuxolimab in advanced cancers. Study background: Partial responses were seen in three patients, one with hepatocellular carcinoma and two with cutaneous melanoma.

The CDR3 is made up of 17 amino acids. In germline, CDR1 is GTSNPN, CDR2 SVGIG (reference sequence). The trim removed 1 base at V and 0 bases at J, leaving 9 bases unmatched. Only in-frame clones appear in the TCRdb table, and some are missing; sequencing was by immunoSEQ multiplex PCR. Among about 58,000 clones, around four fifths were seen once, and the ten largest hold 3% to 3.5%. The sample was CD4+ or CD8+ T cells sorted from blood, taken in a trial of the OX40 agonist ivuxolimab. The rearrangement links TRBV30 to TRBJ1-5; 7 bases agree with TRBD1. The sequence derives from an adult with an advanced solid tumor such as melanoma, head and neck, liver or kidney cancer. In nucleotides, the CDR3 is TGTGCCTGGAGTGGAGACAGGGTGTCCGATAGCAATCAGCCCCAGCATTTT. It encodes CAWSGDRVSDSNQPQHF.